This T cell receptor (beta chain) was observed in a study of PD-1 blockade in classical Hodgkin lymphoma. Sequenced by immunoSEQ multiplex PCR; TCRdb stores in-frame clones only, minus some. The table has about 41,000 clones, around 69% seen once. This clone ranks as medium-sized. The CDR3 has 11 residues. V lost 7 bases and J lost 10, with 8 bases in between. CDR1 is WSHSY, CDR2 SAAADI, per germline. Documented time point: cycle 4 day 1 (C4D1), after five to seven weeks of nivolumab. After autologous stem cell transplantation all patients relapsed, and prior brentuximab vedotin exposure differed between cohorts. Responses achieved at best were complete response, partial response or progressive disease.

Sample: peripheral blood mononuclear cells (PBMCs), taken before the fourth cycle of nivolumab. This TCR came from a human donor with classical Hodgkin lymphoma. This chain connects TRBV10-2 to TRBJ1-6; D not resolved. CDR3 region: CASTNNSPLHF. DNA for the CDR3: TGCGCCAGCACGAACAACTCACCCCTCCACTTT.